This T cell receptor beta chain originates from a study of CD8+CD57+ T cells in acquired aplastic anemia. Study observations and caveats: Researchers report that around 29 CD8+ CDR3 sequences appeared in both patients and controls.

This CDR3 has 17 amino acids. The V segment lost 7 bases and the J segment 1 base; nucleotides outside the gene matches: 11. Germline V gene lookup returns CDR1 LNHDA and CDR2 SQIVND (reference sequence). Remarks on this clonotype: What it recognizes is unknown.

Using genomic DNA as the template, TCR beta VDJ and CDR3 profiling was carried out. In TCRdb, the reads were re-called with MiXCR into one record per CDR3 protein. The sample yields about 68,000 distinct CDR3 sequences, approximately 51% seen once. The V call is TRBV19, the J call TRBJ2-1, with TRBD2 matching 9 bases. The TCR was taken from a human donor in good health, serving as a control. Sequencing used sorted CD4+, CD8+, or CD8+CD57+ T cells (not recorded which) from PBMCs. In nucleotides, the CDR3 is TGTGCCAGTAAGGCTGGGGGGAGCGGGGGGTCCTACAATGAGCAGTTCTTC. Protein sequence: CASKAGGSGGSYNEQFF.